This T cell receptor (beta chain) comes out of a study of cytomegalovirus exposure and HLA in healthy donors (dated by TCRdb to the late 2010s). About the study as a whole: An earlier analysis of some 550 of the donors reported about 250 Gb of sequence data and some 120 million unique TCR beta sequences from 150 million to 200 million T cells. An earlier analysis of nearly 600 of the donors applied high-throughput TCR beta sequencing to assess whether each TCR beta V gene segment acted as functional or pseudogenic. A separate validation cohort of roughly 130 different subjects was used in addition to the 666-subject first cohort. Both class I and class II loci were covered by HLA typing, at four-digit resolution. To predict cytomegalovirus infection status, the study brought together high-throughput TCR immunosequencing, statistical association of individual TCRs with disease status, and machine learning. On average, roughly 240,000 unique TCR beta nucleotide sequences were sequenced per donor among several hundred genotyped donors of the cohort, with around 19% of those sequences being non-productive. The later analysis used no new phenotypic data to find candidate immune exposures, relying instead on TCR beta sequences and their occurrence across donors. In a later genetic analysis, genome-wide SNP genotypes for about three fifths of the 666 donors were used, and that subset was treated as a discovery cohort. The study was designed to test whether signatures of past pathogen exposure could be identified by cataloging public T cell receptors. Typing coverage varied by locus: roughly 620-640 donors for A, B, C, DRB1 and DQB1; roughly 560 for DQA1; more than 600 for DPA1; around 490 for DPB1. About five DR-DQ haplotypes were treated as single units for association and clustering because of strong linkage in the cohort. The study used immunosequencing to profile the T cell repertoires of several hundred subjects and linked those repertoires to cytomegalovirus serostatus. Of the roughly 400 genotyped donors, 80% to 90% were placed in the genetic ancestry cluster associated with self-reported Caucasian donors. Every discovery cohort repertoire had been produced on one sequencing platform. An early release covering roughly 600 HLA-typed donors comprised approximately 300 gigabases of sequencing data and about 90 million unique TCR sequences. A later analysis re-examined previously published TCR beta repertoires from 500 to 700 donors and added high-resolution HLA genotyping to investigate patterns of TCR occurrence. Donor age, sex, ethnicity and CMV serostatus were compiled together with the repertoire data.

Broad study findings and their caveats: In a later analysis, TCR association rates were found to vary across HLA loci, with the most associated TCRs seen for DRB1 alleles and the fewest for HLA-C alleles. A total of 150 or so TCR beta chains were listed by the study as associated with cytomegalovirus. Presence/absence analyses assumed roughly uniform sequencing depth across donors, an assumption that may not hold. At a false discovery rate of 0.05, a later analysis linked approximately 18,000 TCR beta sequences to specific HLA alleles. CMV serostatus was the only immune exposure information available for the cohort. A cluster of highly shared sequence variants was judged likely to be a technical artifact of the sequencing pipeline. When HLA alleles, especially DR and DQ, strongly co-occurred, attributing TCR associations to individual alleles was difficult. Across donors, most TCR sequences were observed very rarely, whereas some public TCRs were present in many individuals. According to a later analysis, parvovirus B19, influenza, CMV and Epstein-Barr virus appeared linked to several top co-occurrence clusters. V-gene and J-gene trimming of TCR beta chains was associated with a missense DCLRE1C variant in a later genetic analysis, and the association was replicated in an independent cohort. Because HLA typing was unavailable for some donors at each locus, only the typed subset was used in association tests. It was suggested by the authors that the approach could potentially be generalized to other disease states and immunological phenotypes. A later genetic analysis reported fewer N-insertions in productive TCRs among donors in an Asian-associated ancestry cluster than the approximately 700-donor mean. Three of the identified cytomegalovirus-associated TCR beta chains were confirmed in vitro to be specific for cytomegalovirus antigens. Fewer than 20 rarely observed V segments, including chromosome 9 orphons, were excluded from the earlier analysis of about 610 of the donors because counts were too low. A further reported finding was that TCR beta sequences accurately predicted the HLA-A and HLA-B alleles for most subjects in the first cohort. In an earlier analysis of some 500 of the donors, most TCR beta V segments appeared in productive rearrangements about 87% or about 30% of the time, broadly matching IMGT annotations. This cohort had only TCR beta chains sequenced, and the lack of alpha or paired-chain data limited which features could be detected. Linkage disequilibrium might explain the correlated functional status among segregating V segments, but an unknown experimental factor could not be excluded. In a later analysis, most CMV-associated TCR beta chains were found to appear HLA-restricted, with HLA associations seemingly driven largely by CMV exposure. Compared with equally common non-associated chains, HLA-associated TCR beta chains in a later analysis were more clonally expanded and had lower generation probabilities. In both the original and validation cohorts, the classifier was reported to diagnose cytomegalovirus status with high specificity and sensitivity.

The cohort consisted of 600 to 700 healthy bone marrow donors. At the time of sampling, every cohort member was nominally healthy, though immune exposures that went unrecorded were likely present. The donor was CMV seropositive and was included in the group of 250 to 350 seropositive cohort members. A peripheral blood sample was provided by each donor, and peripheral blood mononuclear cells were used for TCR beta sequencing. The Qiagen DNeasy Blood Extraction Kit was used to extract genomic DNA from the blood cell samples. Receptors were amplified or captured by the immunoSEQ multiplex PCR assay. For the multiplex PCR, a mixture combining 60 forward primers for TCR Vbeta segments and 13 reverse primers for TCR Jbeta segments was used. The CDR3 region of rearranged TCR beta genes was amplified from genomic DNA with a multiplex PCR assay. Amplified TCR beta libraries were sequenced as 87-base-pair reads on the Illumina HiSeq System. The authors' analysis ran thus. In a later analysis, some 80 million unique TCR beta chains were counted across the roughly 700 repertoires, and roughly 11 million of these chains were shared by at least two donors. To remove PCR and sequencing errors, raw reads were error-corrected and collapsed into unique sequences using a nearest-neighbor algorithm that merged closely related sequences. CDR3 sequences were aligned to IMGT reference sequences to assign V, D and J gene segments. For a sequence to be retained, a match of at least six nucleotides was required to both a V gene segment and a J gene segment. Rearrangements were classified as productive when the CDR3 lacked stop codons and remained in frame with V and J, and all other rearrangements were classified as non-productive. CDR3 was defined by IMGT convention, running from the second conserved V-encoded cysteine to the conserved J-encoded phenylalanine. The earlier analysis of fewer than 750 of the donors excluded sequences that lacked an unambiguous match to a single V gene segment. An earlier analysis of several hundred of the donors classified V segments as functional when productive rearrangements were above 56.7% and as segregating when the standard deviation between donors was above 5%. A statistical classification framework was built for diagnosing cytomegalovirus status from the catalog of TCR beta chain sequences. V and J gene assignment, in a later analysis, came from comparing TCR nucleotide sequences with IMGT/GENE-DB human TR gene sequences. In a later analysis, CDR3 sequences and most-parsimonious VDJ recombination scenarios were assigned using the TCRdist pipeline. In a later analysis, each TCR beta chain was defined by its CDR3 amino acid sequence together with its V-gene family, and reads without a unique V-gene family were excluded. As a way to deal with suspected cross-contamination and a sequencing artifact, a later analysis dropped 450 to 600 nucleotide sequences that were highly shared and had low generation probability. In a later analysis, a clonal expansion index for each public chain was calculated from normalized within-repertoire ranks of inferred template counts. In a later analysis, generation probabilities were computed using a VDJ recombination model fitted to out-of-frame rearrangements, and the results were checked against IGoR. Hypergeometric tests were used in a later analysis to score TCR-TCR, TCR-HLA and TCR-CMV co-occurrence, with a repertoire-size bias correction applied to the TCR pairs. A later analysis estimated false discovery rates by permuting HLA or CMV assignments 20 times. In a later analysis, co-occurring TCRs were grouped using DBSCAN, with TCRdist sequence similarity added in when clustering inside HLA-allele-positive subsets. Repertoires with fewer than 30,000 or more than 120,000 public chains were left out of co-occurrence clustering, as were about five repertoires with anomalous nucleotide sharing. TCRdb took over this immuneACCESS table, retaining in-frame rearrangements with V and J assigned. Such tables are incomplete; in checked studies, under half of the missing clones stem from an unresolved V gene, and the remainder is unexplained. V and J calls and clone size are those listed in that table; D and trimming were worked out from the DNA. The sample table contains 95,000 or so clones; only one count was recorded for 80% to 85% of them. About 4.4% of the sample belongs to the ten largest clones.

With respect to this clone: The specificity of this receptor is unknown. Base-call qualities are not available, and no considerably larger clone is one nucleotide away.

Source material: PBMCs. This clonotype was sampled from a woman aged 70-85 years in good health and CMV-seropositive.

CDR3 protein: CASSQTGGSLNEQFF. The nucleotides are TGTGCCAGCAGCCAGACTGGCGGGAGTCTCAATGAGCAGTTCTTC. The chain uses TRBV27 and TRBJ2-1; TRBD2 lines up with 7 middle nucleotides. The CDR3 runs 15 residues from the cysteine to the phenylalanine. The entry retains the CDR3 DNA only, 45 bases that are in frame from base 1. V is pruned by 6 bases and J by 6 bases, leaving 11 bases of the junction without a gene match. The germline V gene (reference sequence) yields MNHEY for CDR1 and SMNVEV for CDR2.